These 22 T cell receptor beta chains share one sample of origin, sequenced in a study of PD-L1 blockade in urothelial cancer (dated by TCRdb to about 2017). Libraries were constructed by the immunoSEQ multiplex PCR assay. The clones in this table, taken by TCRdb from immuneACCESS, are in-frame only. Not every clone is retained; where verified, under half of the shortfall comes from an unresolved V gene, and the cause of the rest is unknown. This sample has 40,000 or so clones in its table, and roughly 77% of those were observed once. The ten largest clonotypes hold around 2.5% of the sample. Sample: PBMCs, taken around atezolizumab (anti-PD-L1) treatment. These receptors came from a man between 65 and 85 years old with urothelial cancer.

The chain carries TRBV4-1 and TRBJ2-3; 8 bases agree with TRBD2. The V gene's germline CDR1 is MGHRA and CDR2 YSYEKL. This CDR3 has 17 residues. Losses at the gene ends were 1 base for V and 2 bases for J; bases not matched to a gene: 8. In DNA, the CDR3 is TGCGCCAGCAGCCAAGGCAATAGCGGGATCACCACAGATACGCAGTATTTT. It codes for CASSQGNSGITTDTQYF.

The chain has TRBV6-1 and TRBJ2-7; a possible D gene is TRBD1 (6 bases). Trimming cost V 2 bases and J 2 bases, with 13 bases left between them. The CDR3 runs 15 residues. Germline V gives CDR1 MNHNS, CDR2 SASEGT. For the CDR3, the DNA is TGTGCCAGCAGTGAAAGGGGCGGACAGACCTACGAGCAGTACTTC. As protein: CASSERGGQTYEQYF.

The chain recombines TRBV14 with TRBJ2-3; 7 bases line up with TRBD2. Germline assignment: CDR1 SGHDN and CDR2 FVKESK. J lost 0 bases, V lost 4 bases, and 7 bases had no gene match. The CDR3 sequence is 16 residues long. CDR3 sequence: CASSPLGSGSTDTQYF. The CDR3 region has the DNA TGTGCCAGCAGCCCATTGGGTAGCGGGAGCACAGATACGCAGTATTTT.

This sequence joins TRBV4-3 and TRBJ2-7; D may be TRBD2 (6 bases). This CDR3 contains 15 residues. CDR1 and CDR2 (germline): LGHNA, YSLEER. Trimming took off 1 base at V and 0 bases at J, with 10 bases between the two ends. This chain's CDR3 is CASSQGAGHSYEQYF. CDR3 coding DNA: TGCGCCAGCAGCCAAGGAGCGGGTCACTCCTACGAGCAGTACTTC.

This clone was seen once. This sequence joins TRBV5-8 and TRBJ2-3; D is uncertain. This CDR3 has 15 amino acids. Germline CDR1 SGHTS, CDR2 YDEGEE. Deletions cut 1 base from V and 0 bases from J, with 9 bases between. DNA of the CDR3: TGTGCCAGCAGCTTGCTGCAGGTTAGCACAGATACGCAGTATTTT. It encodes CASSLLQVSTDTQYF.

The J gene is TRBJ2-5, the V gene TRBV28, with TRBD1 matching over 7 bases. The trim removed 4 bases at V and 5 bases at J, leaving 10 bases unmatched. Germline CDR1 MDHEN, CDR2 SYDVKM. This CDR3 region has 15 residues. The CDR3 DNA reads TGTGCCAGCAGTTCTGGACAGGTGGGATTGGAGACCCAGTACTTC. Residues: CASSSGQVGLETQYF.

The V and J genes are TRBV5-1 and TRBJ2-2, with 7 bases identical to TRBD1. The junction had 3 bases not matched to a gene; V was cut back by 4 bases and J by 3 bases. CDR1 is SGHRS and CDR2 is YFSETQ in the germline V gene. The CDR3 runs 14 residues. The CDR3 region has the DNA TGCGCCAGCAGCGTAGACAGGGACACCGGGGAGCTGTTTTTT. This translates into CASSVDRDTGELFF.

The chain is built from TRBV19 and TRBJ2-2; 10 bases align to TRBD1. CDR1 is LNHDA and CDR2 is SQIVND in the germline V gene (reference sequence). The V gene end was trimmed by 3 bases and the J gene end by 7 bases; junction bases not matched to a gene: 11. The CDR3 runs 17 residues. This CDR3 is CASSIARLRDRGGELFF. The CDR3, as DNA: TGTGCCAGTAGTATTGCACGCCTCCGGGACAGGGGCGGGGAGCTGTTTTTT.

This clone was observed a few times. The rearrangement uses TRBV6-1 and TRBJ1-4; D is perhaps TRBD1 (5 bases). CDR3 size: 14 residues. Germline V lookup: CDR1 MNHNS, CDR2 SASEGT. Trimming left V 2 bases short and J 8 bases short, with 12 bases between. CDR3: CASSEMTVPEKLFF. CDR3 sequence (DNA): TGTGCCAGCAGTGAAATGACAGTCCCCGAAAAACTGTTTTTT.

The chain joins TRBV6-6 to TRBJ2-4, with TRBD2 as a possible D gene (6 bases). Trimming removed 3 bases at V and 6 bases at J, with 9 bases between. The CDR3 extends over 13 amino acids. Germline values: CDR1 MNHNY, CDR2 SVGAGI (reference sequence). CDR3 loop: CASSYQGGNIQYF. CDR3 sequence (DNA): TGTGCCAGCAGTTATCAGGGAGGAAACATTCAGTACTTC.

The CDR3 bases are TGTGCCAGCAGTTTCCGCGGCACAGATACGCAGTATTTT. It encodes CASSFRGTDTQYF. This chain connects TRBV28 to TRBJ2-3; no clear D gene. This CDR3 region has 13 residues. V lost 3 bases to trimming and J lost 1 base, with 5 bases between them. Germline lookup yields CDR1 MDHEN and CDR2 SYDVKM.

The V gene is TRBV27, the J gene TRBJ1-1; 9 bases are shared with TRBD1. The V and J ends lost 4 bases and 4 bases, in that order; junction bases with no gene match: 10. This CDR3 region has 16 residues. Germline V gives CDR1 MNHEY, CDR2 SMNVEV (reference sequence). In DNA, the CDR3 is TGTGCCAGCAGTTCGCCCACAGGGGGCCTGGGCACTGAAGCTTTCTTT. It is translated as CASSSPTGGLGTEAFF.

The V call is TRBV7-6, the J call TRBJ2-7; tentative D call: TRBD1 (6 bases). Trimming took off 5 bases at V and 2 bases at J, with 10 bases between the two ends. Germline CDR1 and CDR2: SGHVS and FNYEAQ. The length of the CDR3 is 13 residues. CDR3 in amino acids: CASSRWTAYEQYF. The CDR3 region has the DNA TGTGCCAGCAGCCGATGGACAGCCTACGAGCAGTACTTC.

The rearrangement joins TRBV7-2 to TRBJ2-7, with D possibly TRBD2 on 6 matching bases. CDR1 is SGHTA, CDR2 FQGNSA, per germline. The CDR3 covers 14 residues. The ends were cut back, 6 bases at V and 0 bases at J, with 12 bases in the middle. The DNA of the CDR3 is TGTGCCAGCAGGGGAGGCGGAAGCTCCTACGAGCAGTACTTC. It translates to CASRGGGSSYEQYF. Full variable domain (rest looked up from reference TRBV7-2 and TRBJ2-7): GAGVSQSPSNKVTEKGKDVELRCDPISGHTALYWYRQSLGQGLEFLIYFQGNSAPDKSGLPSDRFSAERTGGSVSTLTIQRTQQEDSAVYLCASRGGGSSYEQYFGPGTRLTVT.

This chain links TRBV4-3 with TRBJ1-2; the D is unclear. The CDR3 runs to 13 residues. In germline, CDR1 is LGHNA, CDR2 YSLEER. V was cut by 1 base and J by 4 bases, with 7 bases left in between. CDR3: CASSQGHLYGYTF. DNA for the CDR3: TGCGCCAGCAGCCAAGGACACCTCTATGGCTACACCTTC.

The chain recombines TRBV7-9 with TRBJ1-5; tentative D call: TRBD1 (6 bases). Trimming removed 5 bases at V and 3 bases at J, with 14 bases between. The CDR3 is 15 amino acids. Germline CDR1 is SEHNR and CDR2 is FQNEAQ (reference sequence). The CDR3 DNA reads as TGTGCCAGCAGCCTGGGACAACCTCTCAATCAGCCCCAGCATTTT. This encodes CASSLGQPLNQPQHF.

The CDR3 region is CASRPSPGQGGNTQYF. The CDR3 DNA follows: TGTGCAAGTCGCCCCAGCCCGGGACAGGGGGGGAATACGCAGTATTTT. The chain couples TRBV12-2 to TRBJ2-3; TRBD1 is the table's D call and was not checked against the DNA. TRBV12-2 is annotated as a pseudogene. This CDR3 has 16 amino acids.

The V call is TRBV4-3, the J call TRBJ2-3; D gene uncertain. Per germline, CDR1 LGHNA and CDR2 YSLEER. CDR3 length: 13 residues. Between the trimmed V and J ends, which lost 5 bases and 0 bases, there was a span of 6 bases. CDR3 bases: TGCGCCAGCAGCACATCTAGCACAGATACGCAGTATTTT. Residues: CASSTSSTDTQYF.

This clone has only one observation. This chain links TRBV27 with TRBJ2-7, with D possibly TRBD2 on 6 matching bases. This CDR3 spans 13 amino acids. The V gene's germline CDR1 is MNHEY and CDR2 SMNVEV (reference sequence). V was trimmed by 5 bases and J by 7 bases, leaving 15 bases between them. In DNA, the CDR3 is TGTGCCAGCAGTCGCGGGACGGTAGGGGAGCAGTACTTC. The encoded protein is CASSRGTVGEQYF.

The table lists this clone with a few counts. This chain links TRBV7-9 with TRBJ1-1, with no clear D. Trimming left V 7 bases short and J 5 bases short, with 14 bases between. The CDR3 consists of 13 residues. Germline CDR1 is SEHNR and CDR2 is FQNEAQ (reference sequence). CDR3 nucleotides: TGTGCCAGCAACAGTTATACGGCTACTGAAGCTTTCTTT. It translates to CASNSYTATEAFF.

The count of this clone is one. V is TRBV9 and J is TRBJ2-3; 10 bases are shared with TRBD2. CDR1 is SGDLS, CDR2 YYNGEE, per germline. Trimming cost V 3 bases and J 0 bases; bases outside gene matches: 4. The CDR3 has 16 amino acids. CDR3 DNA sequence: TGTGCCAGCAGCGGTAGCGGGAGGCTTAGCACAGATACGCAGTATTTT. It is translated as CASSGSGRLSTDTQYF.

The chain links TRBV5-1 to TRBJ2-7, with D maybe TRBD2 (7 bases). V lost 0 bases and J lost 3, with 16 bases in between. CDR3 size: 16 residues. Germline CDR1 is SGHRS and CDR2 is YFSETQ. CDR3 coding DNA: TGCGCCAGCAGCTTGGCCGGGGGCGGGAGTCTCTACGAGCAGTACTTC. This sequence encodes CASSLAGGGSLYEQYF.